This T cell receptor (beta chain) was captured by sequencing in a study of Graves' ophthalmopathy and Graves' hyperthyroidism. The table lists this clonotype with many counts. Germline assignment: CDR1 SEHNR and CDR2 FQNEAQ (reference sequence). The CDR3 spans 14 residues. Deletions cut 5 bases from V and 0 bases from J, with 11 bases between. CDR3 regions of TCR beta were amplified from RNA transcripts. HTBI primers were used in a first-round RT-PCR, which preceded a second-round multiplex PCR. TCRdb independently ran MiXCR on the multiplex PCR reads; one entry per CDR3 protein. The sample includes about 1.2 million distinct CDR3 sequences, about 40% seen only once; the top ten take 11%.

The gene calls are TRBV7-9 and TRBJ2-7, with D possibly TRBD1 on 6 matching bases. Sequencing input: peripheral blood or thyroid tissue (not recorded which). This clonotype was sampled from an adult man with Graves' hyperthyroidism. For the CDR3, the DNA is TGTGCCAGCAGCGAACAGGGACGCTCCTACGAGCAGTACTTC. Its protein product is CASSEQGRSYEQYF.